The 14 T cell receptor beta chains presented below share a single source sample, sequenced in a study of T cells in Graves' hyperthyroidism and ophthalmopathy. TCR beta CDR3 region amplification was performed from RNA transcripts. The primer set for the first-round RT-PCR of the TCR CDR3 was HTBI. TCRdb passed the multiplex PCR reads through MiXCR, listing each CDR3 protein once. The sample has approximately 610,000 distinct CDR3 sequences; over 15% are singletons. The sequenced sample consisted of blood. These receptors originate from a woman between 18 and 30 years old with Graves' hyperthyroidism.

This chain connects TRBV30 to TRBJ2-1; 11 positions match TRBD2. CDR3 length equals 18 residues. Germline trimming cut 1 base from V and 1 base from J; bases unmatched to any gene: 9. In germline, CDR1 is GTSNPN, CDR2 SVGIG (reference sequence). The CDR3 loop is CAWSGIAGGIRSYNEQFF. DNA of the CDR3: TGTGCCTGGAGTGGGATAGCGGGGGGGATTAGGTCCTACAATGAGCAGTTCTTC. Full variable domain (outside the CDR3, taken from reference TRBV30 and TRBJ2-1): SQTIHQWPATLVQPVGSPLSLECTVEGTSNPNLYWYRQAAGRGLQLLFYSVGIGQISSEVPQNLSASRPQDRQFILSSKKLLLSDSGFYLCAWSGIAGGIRSYNEQFFGPGTRLTVL.

The V call is TRBV7-2, the J call TRBJ1-1; 8 bases align to TRBD1. The CDR3 runs to 14 residues. Per germline, CDR1 SGHTA and CDR2 FQGNSA. With 6 bases clipped from V and 6 bases from J, the junction kept 9 bases outside the gene matches. CDR3: CASRGQGYRSEAFF. CDR3 DNA: TGTGCCAGCAGAGGACAGGGTTATCGATCTGAAGCTTTCTTT.

This clonotype was counted ten times or more. The chain is built from TRBV2 and TRBJ2-7; 7 bases match TRBD1. The CDR3 length is 14 residues. The germline V gene encodes CDR1 SNHLY and CDR2 FYNNEI. Unmatched junction bases numbered 12, after V lost 7 bases and J lost 6 bases. In DNA form, the CDR3 reads TGTGCCAGCACCTTACGGACAGGTGGGCGCGAGCAGTACTTC. Protein sequence: CASTLRTGGREQYF. The full variable domain, with the rest looked up from reference TRBV2 and TRBJ2-7, is EPEVTQTPSHQVTQMGQEVILRCVPISNHLYFYWYRQILGQKVEFLVSFYNNEISEKSEIFDDQFSVERPDGSNFTLKIRSTKLEDSAMYFCASTLRTGGREQYFGPGTRLTVT.

This clonotype was counted many times. The rearrangement links TRBV7-2 to TRBJ2-1; D not certain. Trimming removed 6 bases at V and 8 bases at J, with 8 bases between. CDR3 length equals 11 residues. From germline, CDR1 is SGHTA and CDR2 FQGNSA. CDR3 nucleotide sequence: TGTGCCAGCAGGCTAACTGATGAGCAGTTCTTC. It encodes CASRLTDEQFF.

This clonotype occurred many times. The rearrangement links TRBV5-1 to TRBJ2-1; TRBD2 matches at 10 bases. Germline values: CDR1 SGHRS, CDR2 YFSETQ. The CDR3 covers 16 residues. With V trimmed by 0 bases and J by 7 bases, 7 bases remained unmatched. The CDR3 nucleotides are TGCGCCAGCAGCTTGGAACCGGGACTAGCGAGGAATGAGCAGTTCTTC. Translating gives CASSLEPGLARNEQFF.

This clonotype was seen a few times. This chain links TRBV20-1 with TRBJ2-4; D is possibly TRBD1 or TRBD2 (6 bases each). The V gene's germline CDR1 is DFQATT and CDR2 SNEGSKA (reference sequence). V lost 4 bases to trimming and J lost 6 bases, with 13 bases between them. The CDR3 contains 13 residues. CDR3 residues: CSANRGGGNIQYF. The CDR3 nucleotides are TGCAGTGCTAACCGAGGAGGGGGAAACATTCAGTACTTC.

This clonotype was detected ten times or more. The rearrangement uses TRBV11-3 and TRBJ2-2; a weak D match, TRBD2 (6 bases). There are 16 residues in the CDR3. The ends were cut back, 2 bases at V and 6 bases at J, with 16 bases in the middle. CDR1 is SGHNT and CDR2 is YENEEA in the germline V gene. The CDR3 DNA follows: TGTGCCAGCAGCTTACCGGGACTCCCTGACGCCGGGGAGCTGTTTTTT. Translation gives CASSLPGLPDAGELFF.

This chain connects TRBV3-1 to TRBJ1-6, with 7 positions matching TRBD1. Germline lookup yields CDR1 LGHDT and CDR2 YNNKEL (reference sequence). After removal of 0 bases from V and 12 bases from J, the junction contained 14 bases not matched to a gene. The CDR3 sequence is 17 residues long. CDR3 region: CASSQEGTALLGEPLHF. In DNA form, the CDR3 reads TGTGCCAGCAGCCAAGAAGGGACAGCCCTTCTCGGGGAACCCCTCCACTTT.

This clonotype has at least ten counts. CDR3 loop: CASSPWPYEQYF. CDR3 sequence (DNA): TGTGCCAGCAGCCCCTGGCCCTACGAGCAGTACTTC. The V and J genes are TRBV13 and TRBJ2-7; D is unclear. There are 12 residues in the CDR3. Trimming left V 5 bases short and J 2 bases short, with 7 bases between. From germline, CDR1 is PRHDT and CDR2 FYEKMQ (reference sequence). The complete variable domain, with remaining parts taken from reference TRBV13 and TRBJ2-7, reads AAGVIQSPRHLIKEKRETATLKCYPIPRHDTVYWYQQGPGQDPQFLISFYEKMQSDKGSIPDRFSAQQFSDYHSELNMSSLELGDSALYFCASSPWPYEQYFGPGTRLTVT.

The rearrangement joins TRBV20-1 to TRBJ2-1; no clear D gene. The CDR3 loop spans 16 amino acids. V lost 1 base and J lost 0, with 13 bases in between. From germline, CDR1 is DFQATT and CDR2 SNEGSKA (reference sequence). The CDR3 region is CSARGATPSSYNEQFF. CDR3 nucleotides: TGCAGTGCTAGAGGGGCGACACCGAGCTCCTACAATGAGCAGTTCTTC.

The V call is TRBV12-3 or TRBV12-4, the J call TRBJ1-5; D is ambiguous. Trimming took 3 bases from V and 3 from J, leaving 9 bases between them. The CDR3 length is 14 residues. The CDR3: CASSLERTNQPQHF. Written as DNA, the CDR3 is TGTGCCAGCAGTTTGGAACGGACCAATCAGCCCCAGCATTTT.

This clonotype has more than one count but fewer than ten. The rearrangement links TRBV7-6 to TRBJ2-7; 7 bases map to TRBD1. Germline-derived CDR1 and CDR2 are SGHVS and FNYEAQ. The CDR3 has 13 amino acids. V trimming: 4 bases; J trimming: 4 bases; junction bases outside the gene matches: 4. The CDR3 coding sequence is TGTGCCAGCAGCTCGTACAGGGGTTACGAGCAGTACTTC. Its protein product is CASSSYRGYEQYF. Supplemented by reference TRBV7-6 and TRBJ2-7, the full variable domain reads GAGVSQSPRYKVTKRGQDVALRCDPISGHVSLYWYRQALGQGPEFLTYFNYEAQQDKSGLPNDRFSAERPEGSISTLTIQRTEQRDSAMYRCASSSYRGYEQYFGPGTRLTVT.

This chain uses TRBV14 with TRBJ1-5, with 7 positions matching TRBD1. This CDR3 is built from 17 residues. Germline lookup yields CDR1 SGHDN and CDR2 FVKESK. Trimming removed 3 bases from V and 5 bases from J; junction bases left unmatched: 13. CDR3 nucleotide sequence: TGTGCCAGCAGCCAGGTCCTAGACAGGGCACCTTATCAGCCCCAGCATTTT. This sequence encodes CASSQVLDRAPYQPQHF.

This chain uses TRBV20-1 with TRBJ2-1; D remains unclear. Germline V gene sequence: CDR1 DFQATT, CDR2 SNEGSKA (reference sequence). This CDR3 region has 13 residues. The V end was cut by 5 bases, the J end by 4 bases, with 12 bases between. In DNA, the CDR3 is TGCAGTGCTGGAGTCCCCATATACAATGAGCAGTTCTTC. Translation gives CSAGVPIYNEQFF.